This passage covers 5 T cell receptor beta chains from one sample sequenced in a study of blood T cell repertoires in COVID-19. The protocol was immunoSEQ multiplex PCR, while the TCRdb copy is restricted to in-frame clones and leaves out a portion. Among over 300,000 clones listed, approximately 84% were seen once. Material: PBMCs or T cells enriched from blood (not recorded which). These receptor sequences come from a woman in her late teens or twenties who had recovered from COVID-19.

CDR3 sequence reads: CASSQVENYGYTF. For the CDR3, the DNA is TGCGCCAGCAGCCAAGTGGAGAACTATGGCTACACCTTC. The rearrangement uses TRBV4-1 and TRBJ1-2; D not resolved. Looked up from germline, CDR1 is MGHRA and CDR2 is YSYEKL. The CDR3 totals 13 residues. V gave up 1 base and J gave up 2 bases, with 5 bases separating them.

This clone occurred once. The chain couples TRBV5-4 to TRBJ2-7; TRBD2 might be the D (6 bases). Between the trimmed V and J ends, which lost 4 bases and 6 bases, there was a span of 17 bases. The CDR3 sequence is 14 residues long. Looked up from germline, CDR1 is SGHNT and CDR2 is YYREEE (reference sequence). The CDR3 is CASSAAGGPGEQYF. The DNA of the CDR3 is TGTGCCAGCAGCGCCGCCGGGGGTCCCGGCGAGCAGTACTTC.

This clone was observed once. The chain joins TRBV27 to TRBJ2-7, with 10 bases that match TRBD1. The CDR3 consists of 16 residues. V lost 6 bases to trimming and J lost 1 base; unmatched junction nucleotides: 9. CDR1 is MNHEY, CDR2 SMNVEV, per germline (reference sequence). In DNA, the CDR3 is TGTGCCAGCAGGACCGAATGGACAGGGGGTTCCTACGAGCAGTACTTC. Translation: CASRTEWTGGSYEQYF.

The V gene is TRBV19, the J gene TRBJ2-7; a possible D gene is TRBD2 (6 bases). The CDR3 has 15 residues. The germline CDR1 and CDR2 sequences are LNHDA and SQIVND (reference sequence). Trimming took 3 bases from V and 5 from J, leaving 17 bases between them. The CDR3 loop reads CASSIAGLRNDEQYF. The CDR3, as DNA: TGTGCCAGTAGTATTGCCGGACTACGAAACGACGAGCAGTACTTC.

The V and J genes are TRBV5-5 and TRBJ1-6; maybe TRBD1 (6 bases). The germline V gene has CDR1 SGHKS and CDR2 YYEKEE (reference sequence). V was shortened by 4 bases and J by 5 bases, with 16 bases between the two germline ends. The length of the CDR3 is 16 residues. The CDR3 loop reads CASSGTRGNNNSPLHF. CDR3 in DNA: TGTGCCAGCAGCGGAACCAGGGGAAACAATAATTCACCCCTCCACTTT.